This entry lists 17 T cell receptor beta chains sequenced from one sample in a study of T cells in Graves' hyperthyroidism and ophthalmopathy. The TCR beta CDR3 regions underwent amplification using RNA transcripts as the source. With the HTBI primer set, the TCR CDR3 went through a first round of RT-PCR. One entry per CDR3 protein, called by TCRdb with MiXCR from the multiplex PCR reads. The profile shows over 500,000 distinct CDR3 sequences, over 45% of them singletons. The sequencing sample was made of peripheral blood or thyroid tissue (not recorded which). The receptors were gathered from an adult woman with Graves' disease, either hyperthyroidism or ophthalmopathy (not recorded which).

This clonotype was counted at least ten times. The chain uses TRBV15 and TRBJ2-5; 9 bases line up with TRBD1. The CDR3 runs 15 residues. Germline V gene lookup returns CDR1 LNHNV and CDR2 YYDKDF (reference sequence). V was pared by 3 bases and J by 2 bases, with 4 bases of the junction left unmatched. The CDR3 nucleotides are TGTGCCACCAGCAGTCACGGACAGGGGCAAGAGACCCAGTACTTC. It yields the protein CATSSHGQGQETQYF. Full variable domain (remainder filled in from reference TRBV15 and TRBJ2-5): DAMVIQNPRYQVTQFGKPVTLSCSQTLNHNVMYWYQQKSSQAPKLLFHYYDKDFNNEADTPDNFQSRRPNTSFCFLDIRSPGLGDTAMYLCATSSHGQGQETQYFGPGTRLLVL.

The rearrangement uses TRBV7-4 and TRBJ1-2; TRBD1 aligns across 8 bases. This CDR3 spans 14 amino acids. Germline lookup yields CDR1 SGHVT and CDR2 SQSDAQ. V shed 4 bases and J 6 bases; nucleotides not matched to a gene: 7. The CDR3 nucleotides are TGTGCCAGCAGCTCCCCCAGGGGGCGGGATGGCTACACCTTC. It is translated as CASSSPRGRDGYTF.

There are a few counts of this clonotype. The chain carries TRBV7-9 and TRBJ1-5; D gene unclear. Looked up from germline, CDR1 is SEHNR and CDR2 is FQNEAQ (reference sequence). V lost 0 bases and J lost 11, with 17 bases in between. CDR3 size: 15 residues. CDR3 sequence reads: CASSLAPLGGETQHF. CDR3 coding DNA: TGTGCCAGCAGCTTAGCCCCGCTCGGCGGAGAGACCCAGCATTTT.

This chain connects TRBV12-3 or TRBV12-4 to TRBJ2-5; 14 bases line up with TRBD2. This CDR3 is built from 20 residues. Losses at the gene ends were 6 bases for V and 4 bases for J; bases not matched to a gene: 19. CDR3 residues: CASRSSQSTLGTSGRETQYF. For the CDR3, the DNA is TGTGCCAGCAGGTCCTCCCAATCTACTCTGGGGACTAGCGGGAGAGAGACCCAGTACTTC.

The table lists this clonotype with a count of one. This chain uses TRBV20-1 with TRBJ2-1; tentatively, D is TRBD1 (6 bases). The CDR3 covers 12 residues. Germline V gene data show CDR1 as DFQATT and CDR2 as SNEGSKA (reference sequence). CDR3 nucleotide sequence: TGCAGCACCAGGGGATCCTACAATGAGCAGTTCTTC. Protein sequence: CSTRGSYNEQFF.

The sample holds many counts of this clonotype. This sequence joins TRBV20-1 and TRBJ1-5, with D perhaps TRBD1 (5 bases). The CDR3 extends over 13 amino acids. V shed 6 bases and J shed 1 base, with 10 bases lying between them. CDR1 and CDR2 from the germline V gene are DFQATT and SNEGSKA (reference sequence). The CDR3 sequence: CSAQGESNQPQHF. The CDR3 DNA follows: TGCAGTGCGCAGGGTGAGAGCAATCAGCCCCAGCATTTT.

The rearrangement joins TRBV6-5 to TRBJ2-7, with 7 bases aligning to TRBD2. J lost 4 bases, V lost 10 bases, and 10 bases had no gene match. This CDR3 region has 13 residues. Germline CDR1 reads MNHEY; CDR2 reads SVGAGI. The CDR3 DNA follows: TGTGCCACCTCGCCGGGACTACCTTACGAGCAGTACTTC. It translates to CATSPGLPYEQYF.

This clonotype was seen once. The genes are TRBV7-2 and TRBJ1-2, with a weak D call TRBD1 (5 bases). Germline assignment: CDR1 SGHTA and CDR2 FQGNSA. This CDR3 region has 12 residues. Deletions cut 6 bases from V and 13 bases from J, with 18 bases between. CDR3 bases: TGTGCCAGCAGTTTATCAGGGTTTGGTTGCACCTTC. Translation: CASSLSGFGCTF.

This clonotype was seen once. The gene calls are TRBV7-8 and TRBJ1-6; D is ambiguous. The CDR3 totals 17 residues. V gave up 1 base and J gave up 10 bases, with 20 bases separating them. CDR1 is SGHVS, CDR2 FQNEAQ, per germline. This chain's CDR3 is CASSLVIGRNEDSPLHF. As DNA, the CDR3 is TGTGCCAGCAGCTTAGTTATTGGCCGCAATGAGGACTCACCCCTCCACTTT.

The genes are TRBV6-5 and TRBJ2-5; perhaps TRBD1 as D (7 bases). The CDR3 contains 17 residues. The V and J ends lost 6 bases and 0 bases respectively, with 20 bases between them. Per the germline V gene, CDR1 is MNHEY and CDR2 is SVGAGI. This chain's CDR3 is CASRGRGAGGYQETQYF. CDR3 bases: TGTGCCAGCAGGGGTAGGGGGGCAGGGGGATACCAAGAGACCCAGTACTTC.

The chain uses TRBV7-8 and TRBJ1-2; 8 bases are a match to TRBD1. This CDR3 has 14 residues. Per germline, CDR1 SGHVS and CDR2 FQNEAQ. V was pared by 3 bases and J by 3 bases, with 3 bases of the junction left unmatched. The CDR3 spells CASSFSGGDYGYTF. DNA of the CDR3: TGTGCCAGCAGCTTTTCAGGGGGCGACTATGGCTACACCTTC.

This clonotype was counted a few times. At one end, the junction sequence differs from germline, possibly due to a read error. V usage is TRBV7-7 and J usage is TRBJ2-7; TRBD1 or TRBD2 may be the D gene (5 bases each). The CDR3 has 13 residues. The germline V gene encodes CDR1 SSHAT and CDR2 FNYEAQ (reference sequence). CDR3 nucleotides: TGTGCTAGCAGCCCCGGGGCGAGCTACGAGCAGTACTTC. Translating gives CASSPGASYEQYF.

This clonotype was detected many times. The V call is TRBV6-1, the J call TRBJ2-5; unclear D gene. Looked up from germline, CDR1 is MNHNS and CDR2 is SASEGT. This CDR3 is 14 amino acids long. V dropped 3 bases and J dropped 5 bases, with 13 bases sitting between them. CDR3 nucleotides: TGTGCCAGCAGTGAGGGTCGACCCCGGGAGACCCAGTACTTC. It encodes CASSEGRPRETQYF.

This clonotype was counted many times. The chain joins TRBV10-3 to TRBJ1-1; D is ambiguous. This CDR3 comprises 13 residues. V lost 5 bases and J lost 3, with 10 bases in between. CDR1 ENHRY and CDR2 SYGVKD come from the germline V gene. CDR3 DNA sequence: TGTGCCATCAGTTGGAGCTCCGACACTGAAGCTTTCTTT. The encoded protein is CAISWSSDTEAFF.

Notes on this clonotype: Germline is not matched at one junction end, which may reflect a read error. Written as DNA, the CDR3 is TGTGCCAGCAAATGGACGGGATTCACTGAATCTTTCTTT. Amino acid sequence: CASKWTGFTESFF. The chain couples TRBV13 to TRBJ1-1, with D unclear. The CDR3 loop spans 13 amino acids. Germline CDR1 PRHDT, CDR2 FYEKMQ (reference sequence).

The chain joins TRBV7-2 to TRBJ2-2, with TRBD1 identical over 7 bases. Germline values: CDR1 SGHTA, CDR2 FQGNSA. The CDR3 has 14 amino acids. The trim removed 2 bases at V and 6 bases at J, leaving 3 bases unmatched. In DNA, the CDR3 is TGTGCCAGCAGCTTATACCAGGGGGCCGGGGAGCTGTTTTTT. It codes for CASSLYQGAGELFF.

This clonotype was seen many times. This chain joins TRBV7-8 and TRBJ1-2; TRBD1 is a possible D gene (5 bases). CDR1 SGHVS and CDR2 FQNEAQ come from the germline V gene. This CDR3 spans 12 amino acids. V shed 4 bases and J shed 6 bases, with 9 bases lying between them. The CDR3: CASSSGDDGYTF. In nucleotides, the CDR3 is TGTGCCAGCAGCTCCGGGGACGATGGCTACACCTTC.